One sample yielded the 22 T cell receptor beta chains listed below, sequenced in a study of vaccination and CD4 T cells after COVID-19. What these receptors recognize is not known. The assay that was used to sequence DNA from cultured CD4+ T cells was the Oncomine TCR Beta short-read assay. TCRdb recomputed calls from the PCR reads with MiXCR, one row per CDR3 protein. The sample records about 14,000 distinct CDR3 sequences, roughly 61% being singletons. Described treatment: roughly 10-day PBMC culture with coronavirus spike peptide pools or control peptides (ViraFEST assay). Material for sequencing was CD4+ T cells from blood, cultured in vitro. Every receptor here comes from a human donor who had recovered from COVID-19.

In its sample, this clonotype was seen once. The chain is built from TRBV19 and TRBJ2-3, with D possibly TRBD1 on 5 matching bases. The CDR3 totals 11 residues. Germline lookup yields CDR1 LNHDA and CDR2 SQIVND (reference sequence). Trimming took off 8 bases at V and 9 bases at J, with 12 bases between the two ends. The CDR3 is CASRSGNTQYF. The CDR3, as DNA: TGTGCCAGTCGCTCAGGGAACACGCAGTATTTT.

This clonotype was seen only a few times. This chain links TRBV20-1 with TRBJ2-4, with TRBD1 matching 9 bases. Per the germline V gene, CDR1 is DFQATT and CDR2 is SNEGSKA (reference sequence). V lost 6 bases, J lost 0 bases, and 9 bases stayed unmatched. The CDR3 is made up of 16 amino acids. CDR3 in DNA: TGCAGTGCCATCAACAGGGGGCCTCGAGCCAAAAACATTCAGTACTTC. Protein sequence: CSAINRGPRAKNIQYF.

This clonotype has a single count. V usage is TRBV15 and J usage is TRBJ2-6; D remains ambiguous. The CDR3 totals 15 residues. Germline CDR1 reads LNHNV; CDR2 reads YYDKDF (reference sequence). The V end was cut by 0 bases, the J end by 0 bases, with 3 bases between. The chain's CDR3 is CATSRDVSGANVLTF. The CDR3 nucleotides are TGTGCCACCAGCAGAGATGTCTCTGGGGCCAACGTCCTGACTTTC.

The chain combines TRBV6-2 or TRBV6-3 with TRBJ2-2; D is possibly TRBD1 or TRBD2 (5 bases each). This CDR3 spans 14 amino acids. The germline CDR1 and CDR2 sequences are MNHEY and SVGEGT. The V end lost 0 bases, the J end lost 4 bases, and 6 bases lay between the germline ends. The CDR3 is CASSYSGRTGELFF. The CDR3, as DNA: TGTGCCAGCAGTTACTCGGGACGCACCGGGGAGCTGTTTTTT.

In the case of this clonotype: Germline is not matched at one junction end, which may reflect a read error. The J gene is TRBJ1-6, the V gene TRBV20-1; 8 bases agree with TRBD1. The CDR3 spans 14 residues. Per the germline V gene, CDR1 is DFQATT and CDR2 is SNEGSKA (reference sequence). The CDR3 DNA sequence: TGCAGTGCTAGAGTGAGACAGGGGAATTCACCCTTCCACTTT. Translating gives CSARVRQGNSPFHF.

The chain couples TRBV20-1 to TRBJ2-3; TRBD2 might be the D (6 bases). The V end was cut by 6 bases, the J end by 0 bases, with 16 bases between. The CDR3 contains 15 residues. Germline assignment: CDR1 DFQATT and CDR2 SNEGSKA (reference sequence). The chain's CDR3 is CSARAAGTSTDTQYF. CDR3 coding DNA: TGCAGTGCACGGGCCGCGGGAACTAGCACAGATACGCAGTATTTT.

The sample holds one count of this clonotype. V and J are TRBV6-5 and TRBJ2-1, with 9 nucleotides matching TRBD2. The CDR3 is 18 residues long. Germline CDR1 MNHEY, CDR2 SVGAGI. The J segment lost 3 bases and the V segment lost 0 bases, leaving 9 bases of the junction unmatched. Here the CDR3 reads CASSYSPPSSGVYNEQFF. CDR3 bases: TGTGCCAGCAGTTACTCCCCCCCGTCTAGCGGGGTCTACAATGAGCAGTTCTTC.

V gene TRBV2 combines with J gene TRBJ2-7, with D hard to call. Between the trimmed V and J ends, which lost 9 bases and 2 bases, there was a span of 11 bases. The CDR3 is 12 amino acids. Germline loops: CDR1 SNHLY, CDR2 FYNNEI. CDR3: CARGDTTYEQYF. The CDR3 DNA is TGTGCCAGAGGAGACACAACCTACGAGCAGTACTTC.

The rearrangement uses TRBV4-2 and TRBJ2-7; D possibly corresponds to TRBD2 (6 bases). In germline, CDR1 is LGHNA, CDR2 YNFKEQ. The CDR3 is 15 residues long. V dropped 2 bases and J dropped 2 bases, with 13 bases sitting between them. The CDR3 is CASSQWGLGPYEQYF. CDR3 bases: TGTGCCAGCAGCCAATGGGGACTGGGACCCTACGAGCAGTACTTC.

The chain is built from TRBV4-3 and TRBJ2-2, with D maybe TRBD1 (6 bases). The CDR3 sequence is 16 residues long. The ends were cut back, 1 base at V and 3 bases at J, with 12 bases in the middle. Germline V CDR1 and CDR2: LGHNA, YSLEER. CDR3 protein: CASSQVSYRDTGELFF. In DNA, the CDR3 is TGCGCCAGCAGCCAAGTGTCCTACAGGGACACCGGGGAGCTGTTTTTT.

This clonotype occurred a few times. The gene calls are TRBV11-3 and TRBJ1-2; no definite D call. CDR1 is SGHNT and CDR2 is YENEEA in the germline V gene. The V and J ends lost 4 bases and 5 bases respectively, with 8 bases between them. The CDR3 has 12 amino acids. The CDR3 DNA reads TGTGCCAGCAGCTCCTCATCTTATGGCTACACCTTC. This sequence encodes CASSSSSYGYTF.

This clonotype appeared a few times. The CDR3, as DNA: TGTGCCAGCAGTTACCGCCGGGACAGGGTCTATGGCTACACCTTC. Protein: CASSYRRDRVYGYTF. This chain connects TRBV6-5 to TRBJ1-2, with 9 bases matching TRBD1. Germline V gives CDR1 MNHEY, CDR2 SVGAGI. The trim removed 2 bases at V and 4 bases at J, leaving 5 bases unmatched. The CDR3 loop spans 15 amino acids.

In DNA, the CDR3 is TGTGCCAGAAGCCGAGTACTGGCGGGGGAAGATACGCAGTATTTT. This translates into CARSRVLAGEDTQYF. The chain uses TRBV7-9 and TRBJ2-3; 7 bases agree with TRBD2. CDR1 and CDR2 (germline): SEHNR, FQNEAQ (reference sequence). The CDR3 consists of 15 residues. With 9 bases clipped from V and 5 bases from J, the junction kept 14 bases outside the gene matches.

CDR3 protein: CASSSAGGGDTQYF. The CDR3 DNA reads as TGTGCCAGCAGCTCAGCAGGGGGCGGCGATACGCAGTATTTT. V is TRBV11-3 and J is TRBJ2-3; 8 bases match TRBD1. Germline lookup yields CDR1 SGHNT and CDR2 YENEEA. The CDR3 covers 14 residues. Unmatched junction bases numbered 6, after V lost 4 bases and J lost 6 bases.

The rearrangement joins TRBV7-3 to TRBJ1-1; TRBD1 matches at 11 bases. CDR1 is SGHTA, CDR2 FQGTGA, per germline. V shed 5 bases, J shed 7 bases, and the junction held 6 bases outside the gene matches. The CDR3 is 14 residues long. The CDR3 here is CASSPTGTGGEAFF. As DNA, the CDR3 is TGTGCCAGCAGCCCAACCGGGACAGGGGGTGAAGCTTTCTTT.

This rearrangement joins TRBV12-3 or TRBV12-4 to TRBJ1-1; D unresolved. V gave up 3 bases and J gave up 2 bases, with 19 bases separating them. The CDR3 extends over 17 amino acids. The DNA for the CDR3 is TGTGCCAGCAGTTTCTTGGCCACCGGACGGTCTAACACTGAAGCTTTCTTT. This sequence encodes CASSFLATGRSNTEAFF.

CDR3 protein: CASSLKPGTRNTEAFF. The CDR3 nucleotides read TGTGCCAGCAGCTTAAAGCCCGGGACAAGGAACACTGAAGCTTTCTTT. The V gene is TRBV7-6, the J gene TRBJ1-1; the D gene is possibly TRBD1 (6 bases). The length of the CDR3 is 16 residues. V was cut by 2 bases and J by 1 base, with 14 bases left in between. CDR1 is SGHVS, CDR2 FNYEAQ, per germline.

This sequence joins TRBV24-1 and TRBJ1-1; D is unresolved. The CDR3 spans 18 residues. Germline CDR1 reads KGHDR; CDR2 reads SFDVKD. The V and J ends lost 0 bases and 1 base respectively, with 17 bases between them. The CDR3 DNA is TGTGCCACCAGTGATTTGCAGGAACCTCACGGGAGGAACACTGAAGCTTTCTTT. It codes for CATSDLQEPHGRNTEAFF.

The rearrangement joins TRBV24-1 to TRBJ2-5; D remains unclear. Trimming stripped 2 bases from V and 5 bases from J, with 14 bases between. The CDR3 totals 15 residues. CDR1 and CDR2 (germline): KGHDR, SFDVKD. The CDR3 sequence is CATSDSAMYVETQYF. In nucleotides, the CDR3 is TGTGCCACCAGTGATTCGGCGATGTACGTGGAGACCCAGTACTTC.

The chain carries TRBV6-1 and TRBJ2-1; 14 bases line up with TRBD2. V lost 6 bases and J lost 0; bases outside the gene matches: 10. CDR3 size: 19 residues. CDR1 is MNHNS, CDR2 SASEGT, per germline. The CDR3 sequence is CASSGGLAGGRSSYNEQFF. CDR3 nucleotides: TGTGCCAGCAGCGGAGGACTAGCGGGGGGCCGGAGCTCCTACAATGAGCAGTTCTTC.

This clonotype has just a few counts. The V and J genes are TRBV7-9 and TRBJ2-3; D is possibly TRBD2 (6 bases). V lost 8 bases, J lost 2 bases, and 8 bases lay in between. CDR1 and CDR2 from the germline V gene are SEHNR and FQNEAQ (reference sequence). The CDR3 spans 12 residues. The CDR3: CASSRDTDTQYF. CDR3 nucleotide sequence: TGTGCCAGCTCGCGGGACACAGATACGCAGTATTTT.

This clonotype has only one observation. The chain uses TRBV7-2 and TRBJ2-5; tentative D call: TRBD1 (5 bases). The V and J ends lost 1 base and 4 bases respectively, with 10 bases between them. The germline gives CDR1 SGHTA, CDR2 FQGNSA. CDR3 length: 14 residues. The CDR3 DNA is TGTGCCAGCAGCTTAGTTAGGGGCGGAGAGACCCAGTACTTC. It specifies CASSLVRGGETQYF.